Presented here are 17 T cell receptor beta chains from one specimen sequenced in a study of blood T cell repertoires in COVID-19. Assay: immunoSEQ multiplex PCR; the TCRdb copy retains only in-frame clones and omits some. The sample holds under 300,000 clones, roughly 84% seen once. Sequencing was performed on peripheral blood. Receptor source: a woman aged 40 to 50 who had recovered from COVID-19.

This clone appeared a single time. This chain connects TRBV2 to TRBJ2-4, with a weak D call TRBD2 (5 bases). Per germline, CDR1 SNHLY and CDR2 FYNNEI. This CDR3 region has 15 residues. V dropped 3 bases and J dropped 5 bases, with 14 bases sitting between them. CDR3 sequence: CASSERVYYQNIQYF. CDR3 nucleotide sequence: TGTGCCAGCAGTGAGCGGGTCTACTACCAAAACATTCAGTACTTC.

The table lists this clone with a count of one. This chain connects TRBV29-1 to TRBJ2-1, with D tentatively TRBD2 (5 bases). V shed 3 bases and J shed 3 bases, with 9 bases lying between them. Germline CDR1 reads SQVTM; CDR2 reads ANQGSEA. This CDR3 comprises 13 residues. The CDR3 DNA reads TGCAGCGTTGACGGGGTAATCTACAATGAGCAGTTCTTC. The encoded protein is CSVDGVIYNEQFF.

This clone has just a few counts. The genes are TRBV5-4 and TRBJ1-2; possible D gene TRBD1, 6 bases. The V gene lost 5 bases and the J gene lost 4 bases, with 15 bases spanning the gap. The CDR3 contains 14 residues. In germline, CDR1 is SGHNT, CDR2 YYREEE (reference sequence). The CDR3 loop reads CASRSRGGLYGYTF. In nucleotides, the CDR3 is TGTGCCAGCAGGTCCCGGGGGGGCCTCTATGGCTACACCTTC.

This clone occurred once. The gene calls are TRBV19 and TRBJ2-4; possible D gene TRBD1, 5 bases. The CDR3 has 14 amino acids. V was trimmed by 3 bases and J by 6 bases, leaving 12 bases between them. CDR1 and CDR2 from the germline V gene are LNHDA and SQIVND (reference sequence). The CDR3 DNA sequence: TGTGCCAGTAGTATCGGCAGGGCGGTAAACATTCAGTACTTC. Translating it yields CASSIGRAVNIQYF.

The CDR3 protein is CASSQAQGGQPQHF. The CDR3 DNA reads as TGCGCCAGCAGCCAAGCCCAGGGAGGGCAGCCCCAGCATTTT. The rearrangement uses TRBV4-1 and TRBJ1-5, with a weak D call TRBD1 (5 bases). Looked up from germline, CDR1 is MGHRA and CDR2 is YSYEKL. This CDR3 is built from 14 residues. V lost 1 base and J 7 bases, leaving 11 bases between the germline ends.

The rearrangement links TRBV24-1 to TRBJ2-1; D not certain. Trimming removed 3 bases at V and 0 bases at J, with 11 bases between. The CDR3 loop spans 16 amino acids. Germline assignment: CDR1 KGHDR and CDR2 SFDVKD. As DNA, the CDR3 is TGTGCCACCAGTGATAATTACGGTAGCTCCTACAATGAGCAGTTCTTC. Protein sequence: CATSDNYGSSYNEQFF.

The rearrangement links TRBV10-1 to TRBJ1-1; 8 bases are shared with TRBD1. J was trimmed by 5 bases and V by 5 bases; bases with no gene match: 4. Germline V gives CDR1 WNHNN, CDR2 SYGVQD (reference sequence). CDR3 length: 13 amino acids. CDR3 amino acids: CASSRTGSTEAFF. Written as DNA, the CDR3 is TGCGCCAGCAGTAGGACAGGGAGTACTGAAGCTTTCTTT.

The CDR3 DNA sequence: TGTGCCAGCAGTCTCCGACGGAGCTATGGCTACACCTTC. As protein: CASSLRRSYGYTF. The chain carries TRBV28 and TRBJ1-2; no reliable D call. The CDR3 extends over 13 amino acids. V was cut by 5 bases and J by 4 bases, with 11 bases left in between. Germline CDR1 and CDR2: MDHEN and SYDVKM.

This clone was recorded once. The chain has TRBV2 and TRBJ2-5, with no clear D. Between the trimmed V and J ends, which lost 7 bases and 5 bases, there was a span of 8 bases. The germline CDR1 and CDR2 sequences are SNHLY and FYNNEI. The length of the CDR3 is 11 residues. The CDR3 coding sequence is TGTGCCAGCACCGCCGAGGAGACCCAGTACTTC. Its protein product is CASTAEETQYF.

The chain links TRBV3-1 (or the pseudogene TRBV3-2) to TRBJ1-1; D possibly corresponds to TRBD1 (5 bases). Trimming cost V 3 bases and J 0 bases, with 8 bases left between them. Germline assignment: CDR1 LGHDT and CDR2 YNNKEL (reference sequence). CDR3 size: 14 residues. CDR3 in amino acids: CASSHRAMNTEAFF. The CDR3 coding sequence is TGTGCCAGCAGCCACAGGGCCATGAACACTGAAGCTTTCTTT.

The chain links TRBV18 to TRBJ1-5; D not resolved. Germline values: CDR1 KGHSH, CDR2 LQKENI. This CDR3 region has 14 residues. V was shortened by 3 bases and J by 11 bases, with 17 bases between the two germline ends. The CDR3 loop is CASSPAGVEGAQHF. Written as DNA, the CDR3 is TGTGCCAGCTCACCGGCCGGGGTCGAAGGAGCCCAGCATTTT.

This sequence joins TRBV20-1 and TRBJ2-5; 11 bases match TRBD1. Per germline, CDR1 DFQATT and CDR2 SNEGSKA (reference sequence). The V and J ends lost 3 bases and 0 bases, in that order; junction bases with no gene match: 3. The CDR3 runs to 15 residues. The CDR3 protein is CSASRTGGNQETQYF. The CDR3 DNA is TGCAGTGCTAGTCGGACAGGGGGCAACCAAGAGACCCAGTACTTC.

The sample holds a few counts of this clone. V is TRBV18 and J is TRBJ1-6; TRBD1 is a possible D gene (6 bases). V was pared by 4 bases and J by 0 bases, with 10 bases between. The length of the CDR3 is 16 residues. CDR1 is KGHSH, CDR2 LQKENI, per germline. CDR3 residues: CASSRYRDSYNSPLHF. CDR3 nucleotides: TGTGCCAGCTCACGCTACAGGGACTCCTATAATTCACCCCTCCACTTT.

V gene TRBV7-9 combines with J gene TRBJ1-2; TRBD1 matches at 8 bases. This CDR3 region has 12 residues. Per the germline V gene, CDR1 is SEHNR and CDR2 is FQNEAQ (reference sequence). After removal of 6 bases from V and 6 bases from J, the junction contained 3 bases not matched to a gene. Here the CDR3 DNA reads TGTGCCAGCAGGACAGGGGTCGATGGCTACACCTTC. Protein sequence: CASRTGVDGYTF. Filled out from reference TRBV7-9 and TRBJ1-2, the complete variable domain reads DTGVSQNPRHKITKRGQNVTFRCDPISEHNRLYWYRQTLGQGPEFLTYFQNEAQLEKSRLLSDRFSAERPKGSFSTLEIQRTEQGDSAMYLCASRTGVDGYTFGSGTRLTVV.

The V call is TRBV5-1, the J call TRBJ1-6, with 9 nucleotides matching TRBD1. The J segment lost 5 bases and the V segment lost 5 bases, leaving 5 bases of the junction unmatched. This CDR3 is built from 15 residues. Germline loops: CDR1 SGHRS, CDR2 YFSETQ. The CDR3 is CASSSGQGNNSPLHF. Here the CDR3 DNA reads TGCGCCAGCAGTTCGGGACAGGGCAATAATTCACCCCTCCACTTT.

The chain employs TRBV7-2 and TRBJ1-1; D possibly corresponds to TRBD1 (6 bases). Deletions cut 4 bases from V and 2 bases from J, with 20 bases between. Germline V CDR1 and CDR2: SGHTA, FQGNSA. This CDR3 has 17 amino acids. Here the CDR3 DNA reads TGTGCCAGCAGCTGGCTCCTAAGGACAGCTAAAAACACTGAAGCTTTCTTT. Protein: CASSWLLRTAKNTEAFF.

CDR3: CASSRPLAGGTDTQYF. Written as DNA, the CDR3 is TGTGCCAGTAGTAGGCCCCTAGCGGGGGGGACAGATACGCAGTATTTT. V usage is TRBV19 and J usage is TRBJ2-3, with TRBD2 matching 12 bases. From germline, CDR1 is LNHDA and CDR2 SQIVND (reference sequence). CDR3 length: 16 amino acids. V lost 4 bases to trimming and J lost 3 bases; unmatched junction nucleotides: 5.